This TCR beta chain stems from a study of control samples from healthy donors and cancer patients. Per the germline V gene, CDR1 is SGHRS and CDR2 is YFSETQ. The junction had 13 bases not matched to a gene; V was cut back by 5 bases and J by 4 bases. This CDR3 comprises 16 residues. Only in-frame clones appear in the TCRdb table, and some are missing; sequencing was by immunoSEQ multiplex PCR. The table includes 95,000 to 130,000 clones, more than 70% detected once. The chain is built from TRBV5-1 and TRBJ2-5, with TRBD2 matching over 8 bases. The source material was blood. This clonotype was sampled from a woman in her 70s in good health. CDR3: CASRASGGGPGETQYF. Here the CDR3 DNA reads TGCGCCAGCAGGGCCTCTGGCGGGGGGCCGGGAGAGACCCAGTACTTC.